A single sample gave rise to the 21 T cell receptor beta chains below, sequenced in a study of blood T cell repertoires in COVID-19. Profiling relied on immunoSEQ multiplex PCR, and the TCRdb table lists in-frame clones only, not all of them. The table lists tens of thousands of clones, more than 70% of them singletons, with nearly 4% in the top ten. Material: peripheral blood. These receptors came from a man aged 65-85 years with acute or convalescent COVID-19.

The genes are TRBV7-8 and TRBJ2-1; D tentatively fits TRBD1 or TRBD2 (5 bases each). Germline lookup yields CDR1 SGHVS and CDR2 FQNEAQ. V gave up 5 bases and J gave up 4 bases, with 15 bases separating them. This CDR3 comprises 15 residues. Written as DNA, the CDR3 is TGTGCCAGCAGCCGAGAGGGGAAGGGTTACAATGAGCAGTTCTTC. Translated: CASSREGKGYNEQFF.

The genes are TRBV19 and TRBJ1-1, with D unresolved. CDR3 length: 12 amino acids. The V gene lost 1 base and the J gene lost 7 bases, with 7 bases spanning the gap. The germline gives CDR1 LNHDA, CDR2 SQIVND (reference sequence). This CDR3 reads CASSIGLSEAFF. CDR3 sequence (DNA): TGTGCCAGTAGTATAGGACTCAGTGAAGCTTTCTTT.

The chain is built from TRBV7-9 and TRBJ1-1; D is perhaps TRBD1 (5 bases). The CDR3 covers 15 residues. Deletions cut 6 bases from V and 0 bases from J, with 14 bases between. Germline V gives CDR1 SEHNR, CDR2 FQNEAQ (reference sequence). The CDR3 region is CASRPLAGLNTEAFF. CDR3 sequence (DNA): TGTGCCAGCAGACCCCTCGCAGGGTTGAACACTGAAGCTTTCTTT.

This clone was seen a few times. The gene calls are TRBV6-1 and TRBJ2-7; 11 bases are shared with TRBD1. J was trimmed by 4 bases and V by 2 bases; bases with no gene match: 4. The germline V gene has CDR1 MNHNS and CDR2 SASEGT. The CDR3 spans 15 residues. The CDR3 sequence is CASSEPDRGPYEQYF. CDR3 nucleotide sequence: TGTGCCAGCAGTGAACCGGACAGGGGGCCGTACGAGCAGTACTTC.

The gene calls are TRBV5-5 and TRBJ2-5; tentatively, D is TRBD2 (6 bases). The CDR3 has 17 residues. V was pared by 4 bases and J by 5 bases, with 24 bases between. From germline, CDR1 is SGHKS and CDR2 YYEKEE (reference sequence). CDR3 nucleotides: TGTGCCAGCAGCCCCCCTGTACACAGCGGGCGCGGGGAGACCCAGTACTTC. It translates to CASSPPVHSGRGETQYF.

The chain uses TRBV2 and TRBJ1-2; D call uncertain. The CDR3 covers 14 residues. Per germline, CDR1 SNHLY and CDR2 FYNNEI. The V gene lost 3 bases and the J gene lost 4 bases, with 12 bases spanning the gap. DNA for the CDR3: TGTGCCAGCAGTGACGTACAGACGTTCTATGGCTACACCTTC. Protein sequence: CASSDVQTFYGYTF.

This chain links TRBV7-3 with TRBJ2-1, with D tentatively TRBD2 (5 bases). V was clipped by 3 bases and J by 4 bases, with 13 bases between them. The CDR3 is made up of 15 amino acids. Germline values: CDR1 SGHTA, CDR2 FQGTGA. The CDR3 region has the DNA TGTGCCAGCAGCTTGGGGAGTCTACCGTACAATGAGCAGTTCTTC. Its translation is CASSLGSLPYNEQFF.

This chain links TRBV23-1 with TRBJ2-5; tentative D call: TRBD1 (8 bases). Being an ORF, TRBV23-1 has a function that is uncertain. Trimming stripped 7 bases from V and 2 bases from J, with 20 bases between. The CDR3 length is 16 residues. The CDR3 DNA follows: TGCGCCAGCAAAAGTGGCGACAGGGGAGGGCAAGAGACCCAGTACTTC. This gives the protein CASKSGDRGGQETQYF.

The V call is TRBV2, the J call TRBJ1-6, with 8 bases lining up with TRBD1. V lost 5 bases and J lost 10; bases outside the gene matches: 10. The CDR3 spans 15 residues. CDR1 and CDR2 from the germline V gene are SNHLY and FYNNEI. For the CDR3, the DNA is TGTGCCAGCAGTATTGGACAGGGCAGACAATCACCCCTCCACTTT. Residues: CASSIGQGRQSPLHF. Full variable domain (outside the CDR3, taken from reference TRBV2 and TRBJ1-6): EPEVTQTPSHQVTQMGQEVILRCVPISNHLYFYWYRQILGQKVEFLVSFYNNEISEKSEIFDDQFSVERPDGSNFTLKIRSTKLEDSAMYFCASSIGQGRQSPLHFGNGTRLTVT.

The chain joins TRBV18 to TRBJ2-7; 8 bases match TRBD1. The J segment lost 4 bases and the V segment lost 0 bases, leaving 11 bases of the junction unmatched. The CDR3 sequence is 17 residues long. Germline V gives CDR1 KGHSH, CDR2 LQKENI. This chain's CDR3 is CASSPPRKSGGVYEQYF. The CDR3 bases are TGTGCCAGCTCACCACCACGGAAGTCAGGGGGCGTTTACGAGCAGTACTTC.

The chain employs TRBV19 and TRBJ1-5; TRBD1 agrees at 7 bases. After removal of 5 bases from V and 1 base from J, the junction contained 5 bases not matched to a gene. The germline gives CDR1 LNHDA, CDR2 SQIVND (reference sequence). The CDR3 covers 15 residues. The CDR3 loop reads CASSPQDRSNQPQHF. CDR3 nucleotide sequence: TGTGCCAGTAGTCCCCAGGACAGGAGCAATCAGCCCCAGCATTTT.

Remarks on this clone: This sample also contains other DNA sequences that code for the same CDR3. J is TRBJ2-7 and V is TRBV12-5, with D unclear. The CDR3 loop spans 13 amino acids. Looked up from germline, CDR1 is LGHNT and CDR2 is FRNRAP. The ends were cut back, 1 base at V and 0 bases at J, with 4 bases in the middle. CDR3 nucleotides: TGTGCTAGTGGTTTGGACTCCTCCTACGAGCAGTACTTC. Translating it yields CASGLDSSYEQYF.

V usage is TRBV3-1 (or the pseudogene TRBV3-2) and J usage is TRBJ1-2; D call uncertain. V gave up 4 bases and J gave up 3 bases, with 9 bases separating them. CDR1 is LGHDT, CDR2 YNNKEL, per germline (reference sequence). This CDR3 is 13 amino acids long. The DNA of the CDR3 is TGTGCCAGCAGCCCGACCCTAGACTATGGCTACACCTTC. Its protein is CASSPTLDYGYTF.

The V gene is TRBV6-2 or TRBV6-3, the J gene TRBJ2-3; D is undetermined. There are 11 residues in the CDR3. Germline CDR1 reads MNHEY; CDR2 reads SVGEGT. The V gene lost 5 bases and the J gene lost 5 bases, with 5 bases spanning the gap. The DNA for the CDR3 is TGTGCCAGCAGTATACTAGATACGCAGTATTTT. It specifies CASSILDTQYF.

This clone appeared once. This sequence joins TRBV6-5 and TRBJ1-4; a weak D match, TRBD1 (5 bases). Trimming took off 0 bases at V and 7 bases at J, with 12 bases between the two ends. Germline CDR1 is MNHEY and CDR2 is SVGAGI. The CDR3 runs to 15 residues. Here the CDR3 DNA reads TGTGCCAGCAGTTACTCGGGGGACGGGGGTGAAAAACTGTTTTTT. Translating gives CASSYSGDGGEKLFF.

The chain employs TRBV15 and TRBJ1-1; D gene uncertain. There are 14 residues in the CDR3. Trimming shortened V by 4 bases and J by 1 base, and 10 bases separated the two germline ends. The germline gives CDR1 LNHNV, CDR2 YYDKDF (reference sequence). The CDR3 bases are TGTGCCACCAGCACCCGGAGGACGAACACTGAAGCTTTCTTT. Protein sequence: CATSTRRTNTEAFF.

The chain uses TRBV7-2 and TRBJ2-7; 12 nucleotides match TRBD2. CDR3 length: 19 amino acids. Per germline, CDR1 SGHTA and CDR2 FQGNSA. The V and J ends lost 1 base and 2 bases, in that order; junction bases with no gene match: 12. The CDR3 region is CASSLDILAGGPPTYEQYF. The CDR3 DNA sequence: TGTGCCAGCAGCTTAGATATTCTAGCGGGGGGGCCTCCTACCTACGAGCAGTACTTC.

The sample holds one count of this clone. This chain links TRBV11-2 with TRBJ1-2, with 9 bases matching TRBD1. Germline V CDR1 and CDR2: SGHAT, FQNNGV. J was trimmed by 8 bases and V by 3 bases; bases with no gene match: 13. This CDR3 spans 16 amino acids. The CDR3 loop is CASSFENRGRASGYTF. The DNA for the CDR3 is TGTGCCAGCAGCTTTGAAAACAGGGGGCGGGCCTCGGGCTACACCTTC.

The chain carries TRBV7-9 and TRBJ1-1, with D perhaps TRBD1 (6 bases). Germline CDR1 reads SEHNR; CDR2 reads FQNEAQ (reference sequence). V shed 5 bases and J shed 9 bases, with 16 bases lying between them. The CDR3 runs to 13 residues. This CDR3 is CASSRTGFSKAFF. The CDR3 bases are TGTGCCAGCAGCCGAACAGGGTTCTCTAAAGCTTTCTTT.

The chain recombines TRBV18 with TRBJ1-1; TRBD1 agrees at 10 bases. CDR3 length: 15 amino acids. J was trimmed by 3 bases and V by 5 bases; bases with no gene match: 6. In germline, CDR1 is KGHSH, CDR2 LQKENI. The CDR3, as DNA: TGTGCCAGCTCATCCGGGACAGGGGTTTACACTGAAGCTTTCTTT. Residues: CASSSGTGVYTEAFF.

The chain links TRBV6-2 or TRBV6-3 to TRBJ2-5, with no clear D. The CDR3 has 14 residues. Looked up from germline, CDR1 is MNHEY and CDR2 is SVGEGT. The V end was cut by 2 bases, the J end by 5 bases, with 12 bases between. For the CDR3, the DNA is TGTGCCAGCAGTTACACTTTGGTTGTGGAGACCCAGTACTTC. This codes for CASSYTLVVETQYF.